This T cell receptor beta chain was found in a study of STAT5B mutations in CD4+ large granular lymphocyte leukemia. General observations from the study: No patients shared main leukemic clonotypes, though roughly 27% appeared at low frequency elsewhere.

Trimming removed 6 bases from V and 2 bases from J; junction bases left unmatched: 3. The germline V gene encodes CDR1 SNHLY and CDR2 FYNNEI. The CDR3 runs 13 residues. In the authors' methods: Clonotypes above 5% were considered putative leukemic clones, totaling over 45. The protocol was immunoSEQ multiplex PCR, while the TCRdb copy is restricted to in-frame clones and leaves out a portion. That table gives V, J and clone size, and the DNA gave D and trimming. The table includes 8,000 to 8,500 clones, around three quarters detected once. A word on this clone: Its target is not known.

The rearrangement links TRBV2 to TRBJ2-7, with 8 positions matching TRBD1. This sequence was found in a woman aged 55-69 years with CD4+ T-cell large granular lymphocyte leukemia. Specimen: PBMCs. The CDR3 is CASRVDRAYEQYF. In DNA form, the CDR3 reads TGTGCCAGCAGAGTGGACAGGGCCTACGAGCAGTACTTC.